The T cell receptor beta chain described here comes from a study of cytomegalovirus exposure and HLA in healthy donors. The PCR had 60 Vbeta and 13 Jbeta primers. Libraries were prepared by immunoSEQ multiplex PCR; TCRdb keeps only in-frame clonotypes and omits some of them. The data show 150,000 to 200,000 clones, about four fifths seen once. Whole-study findings and limits: Earlier analysis looked at TCR beta V segments, and most were productive about 90% or about 30% of the time. Donors belonging to an Asian-associated ancestry cluster reportedly showed fewer N-insertions in productive TCRs than the 666-donor mean, according to what a later analysis found.

About this clone: Its antigen is not known.

Sequencing was performed on PBMCs. The receptor comes from a man aged 25 to 40 in good health and CMV-seropositive.

The CDR3 DNA sequence: TGTGCCACCAGCGCTACGGGACTCTTCTACGAGCAGTACTTC. Translated: CATSATGLFYEQYF. The J gene is TRBJ2-7, the V gene TRBV15; a possible D gene is TRBD2 (6 bases). The germline V gene encodes CDR1 LNHNV and CDR2 YYDKDF (reference sequence). The CDR3 contains 14 residues. Between the trimmed V and J ends, which lost 5 bases and 3 bases, there was a span of 14 bases.